The T cell receptor beta chain described here comes from a study of cytomegalovirus exposure and HLA in healthy donors. 13 Jbeta primers and 60 Vbeta primers were used for the PCR. The method was immunoSEQ multiplex PCR; TCRdb's version includes in-frame clones alone and lacks a portion of them. The data show under 130,000 clones, with under 85% seen just once and roughly 6% held by the top ten. Germline CDR1 reads SGHVS; CDR2 reads FNYEAQ. V gave up 6 bases and J gave up 7 bases, with 19 bases separating them. This CDR3 has 15 residues. Sample: PBMCs. The sequence was obtained from a young man in good health and CMV-seronegative. The V gene is TRBV7-6, the J gene TRBJ2-1; D perhaps matches TRBD2 (5 bases). This chain's CDR3 is CASRTGYGWVNEQFF. For the CDR3, the DNA is TGTGCCAGCAGAACGGGATACGGATGGGTGAATGAGCAGTTCTTC. Full variable domain (remainder filled in from reference TRBV7-6 and TRBJ2-1): GAGVSQSPRYKVTKRGQDVALRCDPISGHVSLYWYRQALGQGPEFLTYFNYEAQQDKSGLPNDRFSAERPEGSISTLTIQRTEQRDSAMYRCASRTGYGWVNEQFFGPGTRLTVL.